This T cell receptor (beta chain) was recovered during a study of CD4 T cells in relation to SARS-CoV-2 and coronaviruses. Before the COVID-19 pandemic, during about 2011-2018, CD4+ T cells were taken from unexposed donors. Libraries were prepared by immunoSEQ multiplex PCR; TCRdb keeps only in-frame clonotypes and omits some of them. The profile shows approximately 70,000 clones, approximately 95% of them singletons. The CDR3 extends over 13 amino acids. This TCR came from a human donor in good health. The rearrangement links TRBV21-1 to TRBJ2-2. TRBV21-1 is labeled a pseudogene. The material sequenced was naive CD4+ T cells from PBMCs. Subset noted: naive CD4+ T cells isolated by negative enrichment. This CDR3 reads CARGRGRTGELFF. The CDR3 DNA sequence: TGTGCCAGGGGGCGCGGGCGTACCGGGGAGCTGTTTTTT.